Below, 2 T cell receptor beta chains from the same sample are listed, as sequenced in a study of T-cell memory formation after mild COVID-19. TCRdb fed the 5' RACE reads into MiXCR, producing one record per CDR3 protein. The sample lists some 410,000 distinct CDR3 sequences; around 22% were seen once. Source material: PBMCs or a T cell subset sorted from them (not recorded which). These receptor sequences come from an adult woman who had mild COVID-19 (a few samples of this study predate the infection). Cell type and time point are not known.

The rearrangement uses TRBV19 and TRBJ2-2; D possibly matches TRBD1 or TRBD2 (6 bases each). V lost 3 bases to trimming and J lost 0 bases, with 17 bases between them. This CDR3 has 18 amino acids. Germline V CDR1 and CDR2: LNHDA, SQIVND (reference sequence). Here the CDR3 reads CASSMGGFDRPNTGELFF. In DNA, the CDR3 is TGTGCCAGTAGTATGGGGGGATTTGACAGGCCGAACACCGGGGAGCTGTTTTTT.

This clonotype was observed a handful of times. J is TRBJ2-1 and V is TRBV12-5; 10 nucleotides match TRBD2. Germline assignment: CDR1 LGHNT and CDR2 FRNRAP. V lost 6 bases to trimming and J lost 3 bases; unmatched junction nucleotides: 5. The CDR3 has 15 residues. The CDR3: CASGTGTSVYNEQFF. The CDR3 DNA sequence: TGTGCTAGTGGAACCGGGACTAGCGTCTACAATGAGCAGTTCTTC.